What follows describes a single TCR beta chain. After re-calling the 5' RACE reads, TCRdb lists one entry per CDR3 protein, DNA absent. Found here are approximately 330,000 distinct CDR3 sequences; the top ten clones hold roughly 2%. This specimen belongs to a study of monozygotic twins with inflammatory bowel disease. This CDR3 is built from 15 residues. The source of this sequence is a human donor with ulcerative colitis or Crohn's disease, or a healthy co-twin of an affected twin (not recorded which). The sequenced sample was blood. The chain has TRBV12-3 or TRBV12-4 and TRBJ1-2; the D gene TCRdb calls, TRBD1, cannot be checked with no DNA. This CDR3 is CASSLATQGNYGYTF.